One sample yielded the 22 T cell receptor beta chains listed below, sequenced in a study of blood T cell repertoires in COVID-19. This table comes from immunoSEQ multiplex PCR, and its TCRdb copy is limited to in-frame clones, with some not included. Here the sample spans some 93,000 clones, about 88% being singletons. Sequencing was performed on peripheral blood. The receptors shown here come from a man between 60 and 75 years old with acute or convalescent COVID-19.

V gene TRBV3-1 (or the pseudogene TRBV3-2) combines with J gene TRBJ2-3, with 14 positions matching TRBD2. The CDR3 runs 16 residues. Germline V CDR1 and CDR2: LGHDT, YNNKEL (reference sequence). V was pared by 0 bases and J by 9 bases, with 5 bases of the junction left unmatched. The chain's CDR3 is CASSQDQTSGGGTQYF. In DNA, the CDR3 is TGTGCCAGCAGCCAAGATCAGACTAGCGGGGGGGGAACGCAGTATTTT.

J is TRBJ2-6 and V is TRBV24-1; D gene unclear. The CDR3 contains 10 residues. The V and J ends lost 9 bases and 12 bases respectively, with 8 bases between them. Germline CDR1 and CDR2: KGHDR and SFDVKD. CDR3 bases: TGTGCCACCCCCTTCCGCGTCCTGACTTTC. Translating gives CATPFRVLTF.

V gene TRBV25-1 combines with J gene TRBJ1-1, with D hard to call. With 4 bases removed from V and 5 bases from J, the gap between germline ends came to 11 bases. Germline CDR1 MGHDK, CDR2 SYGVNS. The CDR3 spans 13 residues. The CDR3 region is CASSAFGGTEAFF. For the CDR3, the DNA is TGTGCCAGCAGTGCCTTTGGAGGGACTGAAGCTTTCTTT.

In DNA, the CDR3 is TGTGCCAGCAGCAAAGGATCAGGCGAACGCAAACAATCAGGAACTAATGAAAAACTGTTTTTT. This gives the protein CASSKGSGERKQSGTNEKLFF. The V gene is TRBV21-1, the J gene TRBJ1-4; TRBD1, the D gene given by the table, was not confirmed from the DNA. TRBV21-1 is a recognized pseudogene. The CDR3 contains 21 residues.

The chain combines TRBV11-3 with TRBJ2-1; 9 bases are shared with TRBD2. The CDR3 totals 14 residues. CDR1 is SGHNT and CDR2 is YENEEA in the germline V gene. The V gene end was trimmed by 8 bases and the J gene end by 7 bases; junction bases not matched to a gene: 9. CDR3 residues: CASGEGAGGNEQFF. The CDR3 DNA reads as TGTGCCAGCGGAGAGGGGGCGGGAGGGAATGAGCAGTTCTTC.

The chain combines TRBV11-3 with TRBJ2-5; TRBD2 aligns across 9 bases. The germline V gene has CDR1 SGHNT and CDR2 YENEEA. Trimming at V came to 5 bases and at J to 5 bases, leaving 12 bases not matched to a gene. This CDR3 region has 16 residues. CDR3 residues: CASSPGLAGTRETQYF. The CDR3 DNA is TGTGCCAGCAGCCCTGGGCTAGCGGGAACAAGGGAGACCCAGTACTTC.

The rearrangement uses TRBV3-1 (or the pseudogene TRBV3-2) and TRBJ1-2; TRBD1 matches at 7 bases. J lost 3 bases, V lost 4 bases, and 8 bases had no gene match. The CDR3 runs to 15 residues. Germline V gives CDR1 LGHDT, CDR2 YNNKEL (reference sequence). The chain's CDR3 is CASSPSTGNYYGYTF. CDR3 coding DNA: TGTGCCAGCAGCCCTTCGACAGGGAACTACTATGGCTACACCTTC.

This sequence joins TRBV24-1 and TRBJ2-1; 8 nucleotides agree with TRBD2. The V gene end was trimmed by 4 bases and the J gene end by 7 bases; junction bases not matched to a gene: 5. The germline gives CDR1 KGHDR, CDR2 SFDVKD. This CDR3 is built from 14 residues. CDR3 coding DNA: TGTGCCACCAGTGACCCCGGGACTAGTAATGAGCAGTTCTTC. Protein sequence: CATSDPGTSNEQFF.

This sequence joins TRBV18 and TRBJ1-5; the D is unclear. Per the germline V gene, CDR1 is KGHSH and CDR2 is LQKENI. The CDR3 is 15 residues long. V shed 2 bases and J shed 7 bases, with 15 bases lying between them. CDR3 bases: TGTGCCAGCTCACCAAAGGTCGGATCAGGACAGCCCCAGCATTTT. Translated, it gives CASSPKVGSGQPQHF. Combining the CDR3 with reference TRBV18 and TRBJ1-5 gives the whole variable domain NAGVMQNPRHLVRRRGQEARLRCSPMKGHSHVYWYRQLPEEGLKFMVYLQKENIIDESGMPKERFSAEFPKEGPSILRIQQVVRGDSAAYFCASSPKVGSGQPQHFGDGTRLSIL.

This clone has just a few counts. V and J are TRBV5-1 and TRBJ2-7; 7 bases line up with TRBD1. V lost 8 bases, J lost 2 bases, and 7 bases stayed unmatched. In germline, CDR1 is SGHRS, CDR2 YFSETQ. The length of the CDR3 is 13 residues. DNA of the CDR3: TGCGCCAGTAGCCGGGACAGCGCCTACGAGCAGTACTTC. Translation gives CASSRDSAYEQYF.

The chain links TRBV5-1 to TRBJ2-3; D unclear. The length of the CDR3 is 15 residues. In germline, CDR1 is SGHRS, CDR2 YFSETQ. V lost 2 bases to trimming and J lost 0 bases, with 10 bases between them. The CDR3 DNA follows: TGCGCCAGCAGCTTATTGCAGACAAGCACAGATACGCAGTATTTT. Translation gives CASSLLQTSTDTQYF.

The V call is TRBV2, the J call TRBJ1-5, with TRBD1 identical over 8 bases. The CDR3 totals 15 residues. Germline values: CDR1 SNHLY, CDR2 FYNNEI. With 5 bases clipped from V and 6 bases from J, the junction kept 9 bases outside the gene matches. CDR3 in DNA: TGTGCCAGCAGTCCATACAGGGGGGAGATTCAGCCCCAGCATTTT. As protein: CASSPYRGEIQPQHF.

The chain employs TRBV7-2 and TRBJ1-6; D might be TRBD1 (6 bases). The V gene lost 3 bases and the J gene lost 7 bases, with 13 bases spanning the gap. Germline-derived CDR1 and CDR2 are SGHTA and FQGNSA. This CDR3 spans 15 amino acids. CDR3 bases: TGTGCCAGCAGCTTGACGGCAGGGGAAAATTCACCCCTCCACTTT. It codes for CASSLTAGENSPLHF.

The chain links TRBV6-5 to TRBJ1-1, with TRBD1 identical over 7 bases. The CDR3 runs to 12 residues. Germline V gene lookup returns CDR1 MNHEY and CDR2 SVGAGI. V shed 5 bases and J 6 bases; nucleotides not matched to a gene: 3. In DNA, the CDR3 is TGTGCCAGCAGTCTTCAGGGGGCTGAAGCTTTCTTT. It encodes CASSLQGAEAFF.

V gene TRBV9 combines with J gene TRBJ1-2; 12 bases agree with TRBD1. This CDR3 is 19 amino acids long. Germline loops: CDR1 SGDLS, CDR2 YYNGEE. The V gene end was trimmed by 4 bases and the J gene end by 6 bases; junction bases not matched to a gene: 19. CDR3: CASSLAVGSWGQGANGYTF. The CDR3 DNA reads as TGTGCCAGCAGCCTAGCAGTTGGGTCGTGGGGACAGGGGGCGAATGGCTACACCTTC.

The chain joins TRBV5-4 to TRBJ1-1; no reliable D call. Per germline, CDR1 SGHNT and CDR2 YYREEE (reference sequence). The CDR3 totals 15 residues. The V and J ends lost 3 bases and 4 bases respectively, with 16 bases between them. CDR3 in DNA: TGTGCCAGCAGCTCGTCTTCGAGGCGTCTCACTGAAGCTTTCTTT. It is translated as CASSSSSRRLTEAFF.

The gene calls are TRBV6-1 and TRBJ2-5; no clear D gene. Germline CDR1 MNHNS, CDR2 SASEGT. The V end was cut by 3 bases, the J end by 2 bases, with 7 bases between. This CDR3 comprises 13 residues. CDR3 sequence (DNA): TGTGCCAGCAGTGACACTCCGCAAGAGACCCAGTACTTC. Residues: CASSDTPQETQYF.

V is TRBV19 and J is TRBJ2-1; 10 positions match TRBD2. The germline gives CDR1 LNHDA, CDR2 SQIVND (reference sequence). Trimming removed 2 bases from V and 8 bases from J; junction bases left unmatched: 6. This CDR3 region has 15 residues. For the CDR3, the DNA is TGTGCCAGTAGTATATCGCTAGCGGGGGTTGATGAGCAGTTCTTC. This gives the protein CASSISLAGVDEQFF.

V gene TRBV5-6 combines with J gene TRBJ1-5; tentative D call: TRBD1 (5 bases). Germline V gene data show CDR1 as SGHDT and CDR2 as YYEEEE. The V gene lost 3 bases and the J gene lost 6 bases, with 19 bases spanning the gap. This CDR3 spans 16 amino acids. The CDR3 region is CASSSRGTERVQPQHF. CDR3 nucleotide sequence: TGTGCCAGCAGCTCCCGGGGGACCGAGAGGGTTCAGCCCCAGCATTTT. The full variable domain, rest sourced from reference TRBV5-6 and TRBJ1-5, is DAGVTQSPTHLIKTRGQQVTLRCSPKSGHDTVSWYQQALGQGPQFIFQYYEEEERQRGNFPDRFSGHQFPNYSSELNVNALLLGDSALYLCASSSRGTERVQPQHFGDGTRLSIL.

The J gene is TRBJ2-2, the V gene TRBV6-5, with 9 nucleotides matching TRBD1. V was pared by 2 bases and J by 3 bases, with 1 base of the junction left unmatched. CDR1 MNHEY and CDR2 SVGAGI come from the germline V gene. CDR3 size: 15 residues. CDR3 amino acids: CASSYGQGYTGELFF. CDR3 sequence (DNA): TGTGCCAGCAGTTACGGACAGGGGTACACCGGGGAGCTGTTTTTT.

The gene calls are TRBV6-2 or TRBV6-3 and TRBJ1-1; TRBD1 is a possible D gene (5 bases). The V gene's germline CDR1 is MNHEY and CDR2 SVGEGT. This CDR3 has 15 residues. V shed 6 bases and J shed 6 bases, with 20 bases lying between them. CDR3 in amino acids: CASSDASVVGAEAFF. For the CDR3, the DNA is TGTGCCAGCAGCGACGCGTCGGTAGTAGGGGCTGAAGCTTTCTTT.

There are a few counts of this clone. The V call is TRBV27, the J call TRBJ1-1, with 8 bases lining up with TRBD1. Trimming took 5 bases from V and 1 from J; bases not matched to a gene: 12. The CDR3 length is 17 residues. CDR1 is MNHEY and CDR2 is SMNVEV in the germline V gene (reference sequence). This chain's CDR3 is CASSPIKWTGRNTEAFF. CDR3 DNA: TGTGCCAGCAGTCCTATAAAATGGACAGGGAGGAACACTGAAGCTTTCTTT.